The 8 T cell receptor beta chains reported below all come from one sample, sequenced in a study of blood T cell repertoires in COVID-19 (dated by TCRdb to between 2020 and 2021). The protocol used for the library was the immunoSEQ multiplex PCR assay. The immuneACCESS repertoire file appears here via TCRdb, limited to in-frame rearrangements. These files lack a portion of the clones; in checked studies, under half of the deficit traces to unresolved V genes, and the cause of the others is not known. This sample has about 360,000 clones in its table, and 80% to 90% of those were observed once. 2.5% to 3.5% of the sample comes from the top ten. Input material: peripheral blood. These receptors all stem from a man aged 30 to 45 with active or convalescent COVID-19.

This clone occurred a few times. This chain links TRBV4-1 with TRBJ1-3; D is uncertain. This CDR3 has 16 amino acids. Trimming took off 2 bases at V and 0 bases at J, with 11 bases between the two ends. Germline V gene sequence: CDR1 MGHRA, CDR2 YSYEKL. In DNA, the CDR3 is TGCGCCAGCAGCCAACCTACCCATGACTCTGGAAACACCATATATTTT. It yields the protein CASSQPTHDSGNTIYF.

V and J are TRBV19 and TRBJ1-2, with no clear D. The CDR3 runs to 9 residues. From germline, CDR1 is LNHDA and CDR2 SQIVND (reference sequence). Trimming took off 11 bases at V and 1 base at J, with 2 bases between the two ends. The CDR3 nucleotides are TGTGCCCTTAACTATGGCTACACCTTC. It encodes CALNYGYTF.

The chain combines TRBV5-4 with TRBJ2-5, with 9 positions matching TRBD1. The V segment lost 0 bases and the J segment 7 bases; nucleotides outside the gene matches: 7. CDR3 length equals 15 residues. Germline V gene sequence: CDR1 SGHNT, CDR2 YYREEE (reference sequence). CDR3 in DNA: TGTGCCAGCAGCTTGGTAGGGACAGGGAGTGGGACCCAGTACTTC. It codes for CASSLVGTGSGTQYF.

This chain joins TRBV27 and TRBJ1-5; TRBD1 matches at 7 bases. This CDR3 comprises 13 residues. V was pared by 5 bases and J by 5 bases, with 3 bases of the junction left unmatched. Germline V gene lookup returns CDR1 MNHEY and CDR2 SMNVEV (reference sequence). The CDR3 DNA reads TGTGCCAGCAGTCAAGACAGGGATCAGCCCCAGCATTTT. Protein sequence: CASSQDRDQPQHF.

V is TRBV29-1 and J is TRBJ2-1, with 11 nucleotides matching TRBD1. V lost 4 bases, J lost 7 bases, and 6 bases stayed unmatched. The CDR3 consists of 14 residues. The germline gives CDR1 SQVTM, CDR2 ANQGSEA. This chain's CDR3 is CSVGGQGERNEQFF. The CDR3 DNA reads TGCAGCGTTGGGGGACAGGGGGAAAGGAATGAGCAGTTCTTC.

This clone came up a few times. The rearrangement joins TRBV7-4 to TRBJ2-7; D possibly corresponds to TRBD2 (6 bases). Germline assignment: CDR1 SGHVT and CDR2 SQSDAQ. Trimming pared 5 bases from V and 2 bases from J, leaving 13 bases between. CDR3 size: 14 residues. The CDR3 loop reads CASSPGTEPYEQYF. Written as DNA, the CDR3 is TGTGCCAGCAGCCCGGGGACTGAACCCTACGAGCAGTACTTC.

The chain combines TRBV7-9 with TRBJ2-7; TRBD2 agrees at 14 bases. V shed 4 bases, J shed 5 bases, and the junction held 13 bases outside the gene matches. The CDR3 is 18 residues long. Germline V gene data show CDR1 as SEHNR and CDR2 as FQNEAQ (reference sequence). CDR3 sequence: CASSWDRLAGGLSDEQYF. The CDR3 DNA follows: TGTGCCAGCAGCTGGGACCGACTAGCGGGAGGGCTTTCCGACGAGCAGTACTTC.

The chain uses TRBV19 and TRBJ2-2, with D perhaps TRBD1 (5 bases). The CDR3 has 14 residues. Germline CDR1 LNHDA, CDR2 SQIVND (reference sequence). The V gene lost 0 bases and the J gene lost 6 bases, with 8 bases spanning the gap. The CDR3 sequence is CASSIDQGSGELFF. Here the CDR3 DNA reads TGTGCCAGTAGTATAGATCAGGGTTCCGGGGAGCTGTTTTTT.